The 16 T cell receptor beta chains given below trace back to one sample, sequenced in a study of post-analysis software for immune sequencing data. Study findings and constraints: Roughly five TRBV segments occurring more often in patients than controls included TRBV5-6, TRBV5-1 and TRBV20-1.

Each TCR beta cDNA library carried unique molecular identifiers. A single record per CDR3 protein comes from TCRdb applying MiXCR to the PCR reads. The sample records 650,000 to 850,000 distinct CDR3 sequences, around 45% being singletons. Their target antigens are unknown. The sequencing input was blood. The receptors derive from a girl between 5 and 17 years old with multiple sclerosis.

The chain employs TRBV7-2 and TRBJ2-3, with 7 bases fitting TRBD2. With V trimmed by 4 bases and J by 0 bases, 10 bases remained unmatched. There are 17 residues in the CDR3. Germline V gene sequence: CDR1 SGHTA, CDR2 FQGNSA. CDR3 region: CASSSRLAAISTDTQYF. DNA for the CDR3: TGTGCCAGCAGCTCCCGTCTAGCGGCTATTAGCACAGATACGCAGTATTTT.

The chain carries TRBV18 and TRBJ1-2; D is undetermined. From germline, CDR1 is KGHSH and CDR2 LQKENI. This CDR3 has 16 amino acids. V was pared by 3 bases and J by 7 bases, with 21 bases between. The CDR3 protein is CASSPSDIVSISGYTF. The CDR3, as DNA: TGTGCCAGCTCACCTTCTGACATAGTATCTATATCTGGCTACACCTTC.

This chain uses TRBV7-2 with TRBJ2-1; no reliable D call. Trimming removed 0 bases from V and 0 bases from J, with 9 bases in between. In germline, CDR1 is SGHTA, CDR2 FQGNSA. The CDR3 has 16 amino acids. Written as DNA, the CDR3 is TGTGCCAGCAGCTTAGCGATGGCGAACTCCTACAATGAGCAGTTCTTC. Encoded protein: CASSLAMANSYNEQFF.

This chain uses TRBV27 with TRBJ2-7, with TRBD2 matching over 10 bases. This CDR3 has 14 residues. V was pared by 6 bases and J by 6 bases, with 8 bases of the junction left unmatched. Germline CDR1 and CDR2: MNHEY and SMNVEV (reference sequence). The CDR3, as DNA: TGTGCCAGCAGCTGGACTAGCGGAGGCTCCGAGCAGTACTTC. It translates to CASSWTSGGSEQYF.

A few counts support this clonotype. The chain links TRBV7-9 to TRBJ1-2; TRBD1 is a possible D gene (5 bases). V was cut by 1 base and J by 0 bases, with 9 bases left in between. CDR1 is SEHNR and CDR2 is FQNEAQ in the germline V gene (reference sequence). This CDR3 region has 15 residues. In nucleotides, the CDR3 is TGTGCCAGCAGCTTAGGAAGGGGCTCTAACTATGGCTACACCTTC. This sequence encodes CASSLGRGSNYGYTF.

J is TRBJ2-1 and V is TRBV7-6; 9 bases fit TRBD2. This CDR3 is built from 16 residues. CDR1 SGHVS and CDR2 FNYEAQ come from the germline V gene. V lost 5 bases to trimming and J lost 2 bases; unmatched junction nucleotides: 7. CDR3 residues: CASSPYASGTYNEQFF. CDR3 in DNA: TGTGCCAGCAGCCCGTACGCTAGCGGGACCTACAATGAGCAGTTCTTC.

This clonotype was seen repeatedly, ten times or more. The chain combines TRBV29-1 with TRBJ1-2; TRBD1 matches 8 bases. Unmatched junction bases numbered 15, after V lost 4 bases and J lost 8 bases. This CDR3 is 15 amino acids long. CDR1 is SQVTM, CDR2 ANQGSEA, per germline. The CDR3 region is CSVAVGAGGASGYTF. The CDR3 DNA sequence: TGCAGCGTTGCGGTTGGGGCAGGGGGCGCGTCCGGCTACACCTTC.

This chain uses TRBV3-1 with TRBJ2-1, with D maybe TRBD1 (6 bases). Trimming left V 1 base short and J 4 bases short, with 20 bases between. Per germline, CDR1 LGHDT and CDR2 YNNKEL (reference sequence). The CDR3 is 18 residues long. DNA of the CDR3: TGTGCCAGCAGCCAAGGGGCCGAGGGGGTGGGCGGATACAATGAGCAGTTCTTC. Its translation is CASSQGAEGVGGYNEQFF.

The CDR3 DNA follows: TGTGCCAGCGGGACAGGGGGCTCCGATACGCAGTATTTT. Protein: CASGTGGSDTQYF. V is TRBV13 and J is TRBJ2-3, with 12 bases that match TRBD1. Germline loops: CDR1 PRHDT, CDR2 FYEKMQ (reference sequence). CDR3 length: 13 amino acids. Unmatched junction bases numbered 3, after V lost 8 bases and J lost 6 bases.

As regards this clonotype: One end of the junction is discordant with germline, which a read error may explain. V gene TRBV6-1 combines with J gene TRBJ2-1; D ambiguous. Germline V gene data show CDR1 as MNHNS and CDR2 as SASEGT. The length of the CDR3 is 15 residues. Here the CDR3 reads CANSEDHRSYNEQFF. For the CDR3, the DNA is TGTGCCAACAGTGAAGATCATCGCTCCTACAATGAGCAGTTCTTC.

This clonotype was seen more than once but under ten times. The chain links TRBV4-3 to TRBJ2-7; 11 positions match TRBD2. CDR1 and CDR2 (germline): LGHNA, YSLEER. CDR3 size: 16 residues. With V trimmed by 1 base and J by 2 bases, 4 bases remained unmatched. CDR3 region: CASSQGLAGGAYEQYF. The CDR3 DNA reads TGCGCCAGCAGCCAAGGGTTAGCGGGAGGGGCCTACGAGCAGTACTTC.

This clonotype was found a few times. The CDR3 protein is CASSLSGGVHQPQHF. The CDR3 nucleotides read TGTGCCAGCAGTTTATCTGGAGGGGTTCATCAGCCCCAGCATTTT. The chain couples TRBV7-9 to TRBJ1-5, with D possibly being TRBD1 (5 bases). Trimming removed 6 bases at V and 5 bases at J, with 17 bases between. The CDR3 runs to 15 residues. Looked up from germline, CDR1 is SEHNR and CDR2 is FQNEAQ (reference sequence).

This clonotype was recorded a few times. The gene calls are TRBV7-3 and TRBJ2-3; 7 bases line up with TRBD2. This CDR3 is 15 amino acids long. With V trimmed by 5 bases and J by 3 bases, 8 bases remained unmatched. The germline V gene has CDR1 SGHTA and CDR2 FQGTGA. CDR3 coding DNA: TGTGCCAGCAGCCCGAGCGGGATAGGGACAGATACGCAGTATTTT. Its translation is CASSPSGIGTDTQYF.

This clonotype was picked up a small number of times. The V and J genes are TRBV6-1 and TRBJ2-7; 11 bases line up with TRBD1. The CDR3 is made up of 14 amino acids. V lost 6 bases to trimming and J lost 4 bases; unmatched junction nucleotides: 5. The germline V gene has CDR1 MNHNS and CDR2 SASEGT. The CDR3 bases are TGTGCCAGCAGCCGGACAGGGGGCGAGTACGAGCAGTACTTC. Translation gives CASSRTGGEYEQYF.

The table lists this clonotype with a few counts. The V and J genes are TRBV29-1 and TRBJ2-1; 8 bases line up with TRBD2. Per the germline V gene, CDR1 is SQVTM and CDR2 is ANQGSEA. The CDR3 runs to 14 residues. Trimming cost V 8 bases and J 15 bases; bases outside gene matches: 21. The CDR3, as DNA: TGCAGCCACCCCGGTCAAGTAGCGGGGAGTAATCCGTTCTTC. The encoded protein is CSHPGQVAGSNPFF.

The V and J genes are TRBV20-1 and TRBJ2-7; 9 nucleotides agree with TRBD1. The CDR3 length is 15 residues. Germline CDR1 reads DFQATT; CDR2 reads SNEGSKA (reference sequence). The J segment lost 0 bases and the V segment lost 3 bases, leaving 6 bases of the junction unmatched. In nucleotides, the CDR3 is TGCAGTGCTAGTGGGGGGGACAGGGACTCCTACGAGCAGTACTTC. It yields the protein CSASGGDRDSYEQYF.